This entry features one T cell receptor beta chain sequence. Its antigen remains unidentified. CDR1 is DFQATT and CDR2 is SNEGSKA in the germline V gene (reference sequence). Trimming stripped 6 bases from V and 0 bases from J, with 6 bases between. CDR3 length: 12 residues. These data belong to a study of T-cell reconstitution after alpha-beta-depleted transplantation in children. Study-level findings and limits: The main origin of T-cell counts and diversity one year after transplant was newly produced T cells. Some patients owed their high day-60 TCRbeta diversity to surviving recipient T cells and thymic progenitors. About two months after transplant, alpha-beta T cells reportedly came from several hundred expanded graft clones.

Preparation of the TCRbeta library was carried out with unique molecular identifiers. One entry per CDR3 protein results from TCRdb running MiXCR on the PCR reads. Of about a million distinct CDR3 sequences in the sample, roughly 29% were seen once. This material consisted of PBMCs, mostly from graft donor cells, taken 360 days after TCRalphabeta/CD19-depleted stem cell transplant. The source is a boy under two years old who had a stem cell transplant for SCID, so the T cells may come from the graft donor. The chain links TRBV20-1 to TRBJ2-1, with unresolved D. The CDR3 region is CSAGFSYNEQFF. CDR3 sequence (DNA): TGCAGTGCCGGTTTCTCCTACAATGAGCAGTTCTTC.